The 19 T cell receptor beta chains presented below share a single source sample, sequenced in a study of Graves' ophthalmopathy and Graves' hyperthyroidism. The study amplified TCR beta CDR3 regions using RNA transcripts. The first-round RT-PCR employed HTBI primers together with the Qiagen OneStep RT-PCR kit. A multiplex PCR was then performed as the second round. TCRdb re-derived calls from the multiplex PCR reads in MiXCR, one entry per CDR3 protein. The sample has roughly 1.1 million distinct CDR3 sequences, about 40% seen once. Sequenced sample: peripheral blood or thyroid tissue (not recorded which). Receptors were obtained from an adult man with Graves' hyperthyroidism.

CDR3 sequence (DNA): TGTGCCAGCAGCTTCAAACTAGCTTCGGGGACCCAGTACTTC. It yields the protein CASSFKLASGTQYF. The chain has TRBV7-9 and TRBJ2-5, with a weak D call TRBD2 (6 bases). Between the trimmed V and J ends, which lost 3 bases and 7 bases, there was a span of 15 bases. Per the germline V gene, CDR1 is SEHNR and CDR2 is FQNEAQ (reference sequence). This CDR3 has 14 amino acids.

This clonotype was seen many times. V usage is TRBV7-9 and J usage is TRBJ1-2, with TRBD1 as a possible D gene (6 bases). This CDR3 comprises 14 residues. V lost 4 bases, J lost 4 bases, and 13 bases lay in between. Per germline, CDR1 SEHNR and CDR2 FQNEAQ (reference sequence). CDR3 amino acids: CASSSGDIFYGYTF. The CDR3 bases are TGTGCCAGCAGCTCGGGGGACATTTTCTATGGCTACACCTTC. Full variable domain (outside the CDR3, taken from reference TRBV7-9 and TRBJ1-2): DTGVSQNPRHKITKRGQNVTFRCDPISEHNRLYWYRQTLGQGPEFLTYFQNEAQLEKSRLLSDRFSAERPKGSFSTLEIQRTEQGDSAMYLCASSSGDIFYGYTFGSGTRLTVV.

This clonotype was recorded a few times. This chain connects TRBV4-3 to TRBJ2-5; maybe TRBD2 (5 bases). The germline V gene encodes CDR1 LGHNA and CDR2 YSLEER. Trimming took off 0 bases at V and 3 bases at J, with 8 bases between the two ends. The CDR3 loop spans 14 amino acids. The CDR3 region is CASSQDPGEETQYF. The CDR3 nucleotides read TGCGCCAGCAGCCAAGATCCCGGGGAAGAGACCCAGTACTTC.

The genes are TRBV7-7 and TRBJ1-6; TRBD1 aligns across 8 bases. The V gene end was trimmed by 2 bases and the J gene end by 10 bases; junction bases not matched to a gene: 7. In germline, CDR1 is SSHAT, CDR2 FNYEAQ (reference sequence). This CDR3 has 15 amino acids. Here the CDR3 reads CASSLSAGGRSPLHF. The CDR3 bases are TGTGCCAGCAGCTTATCGGCAGGGGGCCGGTCACCCCTCCACTTT. Full variable domain (rest looked up from reference TRBV7-7 and TRBJ1-6): GAGVSQSPRYKVTKRGQDVTLRCDPISSHATLYWYQQALGQGPEFLTYFNYEAQPDKSGLPSDRFSAERPEGSISTLTIQRTEQRDSAMYRCASSLSAGGRSPLHFGNGTRLTVT.

This clonotype was observed a few times. V usage is TRBV10-3 and J usage is TRBJ2-3; 8 bases map to TRBD2. The V segment lost 8 bases and the J segment 5 bases; nucleotides outside the gene matches: 6. Germline V lookup: CDR1 ENHRY, CDR2 SYGVKD. The CDR3 is 13 residues long. This chain's CDR3 is CAIGREVGDTQYF. For the CDR3, the DNA is TGTGCCATCGGGCGGGAGGTTGGAGATACGCAGTATTTT.

This chain uses TRBV7-8 with TRBJ2-7; 11 bases are shared with TRBD2. V shed 2 bases and J 6 bases; nucleotides not matched to a gene: 9. CDR1 and CDR2 from the germline V gene are SGHVS and FQNEAQ. This CDR3 region has 16 residues. The CDR3 coding sequence is TGTGCCAGCAGCTTATTATGGTTAGCGGGAGGGCTCGAGCAGTACTTC. As protein: CASSLLWLAGGLEQYF. The full variable domain, with the rest looked up from reference TRBV7-8 and TRBJ2-7, is GAGVSQSPRYKVAKRGQDVALRCDPISGHVSLFWYQQALGQGPEFLTYFQNEAQLDKSGLPSDRFFAERPEGSVSTLKIQRTQQEDSAVYLCASSLLWLAGGLEQYFGPGTRLTVT.

The rearrangement links TRBV5-8 to TRBJ1-2; D gene unclear. CDR1 is SGHTS, CDR2 YDEGEE, per germline. The CDR3 totals 15 residues. Trimming left V 4 bases short and J 0 bases short, with 13 bases between. The CDR3 region has the DNA TGTGCCAGCAGCAAAGACCCACGGGCTAACTATGGCTACACCTTC. This codes for CASSKDPRANYGYTF. Filled out from reference TRBV5-8 and TRBJ1-2, the complete variable domain reads EAGVTQSPTHLIKTRGQQATLRCSPISGHTSVYWYQQALGLGLQFLLWYDEGEERNRGNFPPRFSGRQFPNYSSELNVNALELEDSALYLCASSKDPRANYGYTFGSGTRLTVV.

The genes are TRBV7-9 and TRBJ1-4; D call uncertain. V gave up 4 bases and J gave up 8 bases, with 11 bases separating them. The germline V gene has CDR1 SEHNR and CDR2 FQNEAQ (reference sequence). The CDR3 is 13 residues long. CDR3 sequence: CASSSSSDEKLFF. Here the CDR3 DNA reads TGTGCCAGCAGCTCTAGTTCTGACGAAAAACTGTTTTTT.

This chain connects TRBV10-3 to TRBJ2-7; tentatively, D is TRBD2 (7 bases). Germline-derived CDR1 and CDR2 are ENHRY and SYGVKD. The CDR3 consists of 17 residues. Trimming took 7 bases from V and 5 from J, leaving 27 bases between them. The CDR3: CAIKRAGAGPGGHEQYF. Here the CDR3 DNA reads TGTGCCATCAAAAGGGCGGGGGCGGGACCCGGCGGGCACGAGCAGTACTTC.

The rearrangement joins TRBV2 to TRBJ2-7, with D possibly being TRBD1 or TRBD2 (6 bases each). Germline CDR1 reads SNHLY; CDR2 reads FYNNEI. The CDR3 extends over 15 amino acids. V gave up 5 bases and J gave up 6 bases, with 20 bases separating them. CDR3: CASSFLLGGKTEQYF. Here the CDR3 DNA reads TGTGCCAGCAGTTTTTTGCTGGGGGGCAAGACCGAGCAGTACTTC.

This clonotype came up a few times. The rearrangement links TRBV19 to TRBJ1-4; D ambiguous. This CDR3 is 16 amino acids long. Germline V lookup: CDR1 LNHDA, CDR2 SQIVND (reference sequence). Trimming cost V 7 bases and J 0 bases, with 15 bases left between them. The CDR3 here is CASTIVGKATNEKLFF. In nucleotides, the CDR3 is TGTGCCAGTACCATCGTCGGTAAAGCAACTAATGAAAAACTGTTTTTT.

This clonotype was recorded many times. The chain recombines TRBV15 with TRBJ1-1, with D tentatively TRBD1 (6 bases). Trimming pared 1 base from V and 2 bases from J, leaving 14 bases between. CDR3 size: 16 residues. Germline CDR1 is LNHNV and CDR2 is YYDKDF (reference sequence). The CDR3 sequence is CATSRVEGHLNTEAFF. The CDR3 DNA sequence: TGTGCCACCAGCAGAGTGGAGGGACACCTAAACACTGAAGCTTTCTTT.

The chain is built from TRBV7-2 and TRBJ2-5, with D possibly being TRBD2 (7 bases). V lost 1 base, J lost 9 bases, and 15 bases lay in between. This CDR3 is built from 14 residues. Per germline, CDR1 SGHTA and CDR2 FQGNSA. The CDR3 protein is CASSLVVGGEAQYF. CDR3 DNA: TGTGCCAGCAGCTTAGTTGTAGGGGGGGAGGCCCAGTACTTC.

This clonotype was detected a few times. The chain joins TRBV29-1 to TRBJ2-2; D may be TRBD1 (5 bases). Trimming pared 1 base from V and 4 bases from J, leaving 13 bases between. Germline-derived CDR1 and CDR2 are SQVTM and ANQGSEA. The CDR3 length is 15 residues. CDR3 region: CSVEGQGPSTGELFF. The CDR3 bases are TGCAGCGTTGAAGGGCAGGGTCCATCCACCGGGGAGCTGTTTTTT.

DNA of the CDR3: TGTGCCACCAGCAGAGTTTCAGGGCGGTGGTCAGAGACCCAGTACTTC. This encodes CATSRVSGRWSETQYF. This chain connects TRBV15 to TRBJ2-5, with D possibly being TRBD1 (5 bases). Per germline, CDR1 LNHNV and CDR2 YYDKDF (reference sequence). V lost 1 base and J lost 4, with 16 bases in between. The CDR3 sequence is 16 residues long. Full variable domain (rest looked up from reference TRBV15 and TRBJ2-5): DAMVIQNPRYQVTQFGKPVTLSCSQTLNHNVMYWYQQKSSQAPKLLFHYYDKDFNNEADTPDNFQSRRPNTSFCFLDIRSPGLGDTAMYLCATSRVSGRWSETQYFGPGTRLLVL.

In this sample, this clonotype turned up many times. The chain is built from TRBV19 and TRBJ2-2, with D unresolved. Germline V lookup: CDR1 LNHDA, CDR2 SQIVND (reference sequence). V shed 6 bases and J shed 3 bases, with 14 bases lying between them. This CDR3 region has 15 residues. The CDR3 sequence: CASSKLDGDTGELFF. Written as DNA, the CDR3 is TGTGCCAGTAGCAAACTCGACGGTGACACCGGGGAGCTGTTTTTT.

The chain has TRBV30 and TRBJ2-7; 11 bases are shared with TRBD1. The CDR3 has 15 residues. Germline V CDR1 and CDR2: GTSNPN, SVGIG (reference sequence). The ends lost 0 bases at V and 2 bases at J; junction bases unmatched: 3. The DNA for the CDR3 is TGTGCCTGGAGTGTACGGGGACAGGGGGCCTACGAGCAGTACTTC. It specifies CAWSVRGQGAYEQYF.

The rearrangement joins TRBV25-1 to TRBJ2-5; 11 nucleotides align to TRBD2. This CDR3 is built from 17 residues. Losses at the gene ends were 2 bases for V and 2 bases for J; bases not matched to a gene: 7. CDR1 and CDR2 from the germline V gene are MGHDK and SYGVNS. The CDR3 sequence: CASSERASGRQQETQYF. CDR3 bases: TGTGCCAGCAGTGAAAGGGCTAGCGGGAGGCAACAAGAGACCCAGTACTTC. The full variable domain, completed using reference TRBV25-1 and TRBJ2-5, is EADIYQTPRYLVIGTGKKITLECSQTMGHDKMYWYQQDPGMELHLIHYSYGVNSTEKGDLSSESTVSRIRTEHFPLTLESARPSHTSQYLCASSERASGRQQETQYFGPGTRLLVL.

This clonotype was recorded many times. The chain joins TRBV10-3 to TRBJ1-1; unclear D gene. The CDR3 spans 14 residues. V was trimmed by 6 bases and J by 1 base, leaving 12 bases between them. CDR1 and CDR2 (germline): ENHRY, SYGVKD. The CDR3 here is CAIRAPEKNTEAFF. DNA of the CDR3: TGTGCCATCAGAGCTCCGGAGAAGAACACTGAAGCTTTCTTT.